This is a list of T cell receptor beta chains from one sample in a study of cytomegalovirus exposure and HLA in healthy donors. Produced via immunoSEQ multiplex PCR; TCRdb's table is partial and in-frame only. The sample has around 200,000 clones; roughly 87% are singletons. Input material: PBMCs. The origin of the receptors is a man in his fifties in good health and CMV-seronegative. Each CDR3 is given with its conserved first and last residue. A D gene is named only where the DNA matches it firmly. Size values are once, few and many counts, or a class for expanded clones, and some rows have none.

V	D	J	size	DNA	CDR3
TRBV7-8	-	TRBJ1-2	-	TGTGCCAGCAGCTTGGAGACAGGAGGCTACACCTTC	CASSLETGGYTF
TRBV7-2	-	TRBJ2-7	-	TGTGCCAGCAGCTCCCCTCACACAGACTACGAGCAGTACTTC	CASSSPHTDYEQYF
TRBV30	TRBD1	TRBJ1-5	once	TGTGCCTGGAGTGTACAACAGGGGCGATTAGGCCCCCAGCATTTT	CAWSVQQGRLGPQHF
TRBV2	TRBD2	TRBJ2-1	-	TGTGCCAGCAGCGTCGGGGGGAATGAGCAGTTCTTC	CASSVGGNEQFF
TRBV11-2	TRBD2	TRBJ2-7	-	TGTGCCAGCAGTCCCTTCATGGGGAGGGTCTCCTACGAGCAGTACTTC	CASSPFMGRVSYEQYF
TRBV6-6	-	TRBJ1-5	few	TGTGCCAGCAGTTCCGTGGCGGGCGGGCAGCCCCAGCATTTT	CASSSVAGGQPQHF
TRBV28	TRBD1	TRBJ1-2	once	TGTGCCAGCAGTTTATCCCCCGGCAGGGGGCAATGTACCTTC	CASSLSPGRGQCTF
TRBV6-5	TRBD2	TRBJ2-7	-	TGTGCCAGCAGTTACTCGGGGCTAGCGGGAGCCGAGCAGTACTTC	CASSYSGLAGAEQYF
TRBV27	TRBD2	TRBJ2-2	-	TGTGCCAGCAGTAGACTAGCGGGGGGGCTTTCGGGGGAGCTGTTTTTT	CASSRLAGGLSGELFF
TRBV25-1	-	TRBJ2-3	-	TGTGCCAGCAGTGACATAGGCACAGGGCGGAGGGATACGCAGTATTTT	CASSDIGTGRRDTQYF
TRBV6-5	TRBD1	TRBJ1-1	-	TGTGCCAGCACGCGACAGGGGGACACTGAAGCTTTCTTT	CASTRQGDTEAFF
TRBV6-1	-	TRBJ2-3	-	TGTGCCAGCAGTGGAAGGGGACTCACAGATACGCAGTATTTT	CASSGRGLTDTQYF
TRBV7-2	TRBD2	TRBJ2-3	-	TGTGCCAGCAGCATGATAGCGGGGGGGAGGAGCACAGATACGCAGTATTTT	CASSMIAGGRSTDTQYF
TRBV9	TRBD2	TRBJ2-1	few	TGTGCCAGCAGCGTACGACGGGGGGACAATGAGCAGTTCTTC	CASSVRRGDNEQFF
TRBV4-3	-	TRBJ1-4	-	TGCGCCAGCAGCAAGACTCATGCAACTAATGAAAAACTGTTTTTT	CASSKTHATNEKLFF
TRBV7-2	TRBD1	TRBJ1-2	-	TGTGCCAGCAGCTTAGTAGGCGCGGGACAGCTTCTCTCTAACTATGGCTACACCTTC	CASSLVGAGQLLSNYGYTF
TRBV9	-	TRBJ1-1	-	TGTGCCAGCAGCCCAGGTGAGAAGGTGAAAGCTTTCTTT	CASSPGEKVKAFF
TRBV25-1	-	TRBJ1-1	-	TGTGCCAGCAGTGAAGGGACACGAACCACTGAAGCTTTCTTT	CASSEGTRTTEAFF
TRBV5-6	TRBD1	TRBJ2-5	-	TGTGCCAGCAGCATCGCTACCCGCGGACAGGGCAGTCGTCAGACCCAGTACTTC	CASSIATRGQGSRQTQYF
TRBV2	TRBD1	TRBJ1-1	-	TGTGCCAGCAGTGAAAGGGACAGGGGGAGGACTGAAGCTTTCTTT	CASSERDRGRTEAFF
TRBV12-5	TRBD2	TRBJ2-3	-	TGTGCTAGTGGTTTGCCCCAACCGGGGACTAGCGGGGGTTGGGGCACAGATACGCAGTATTTT	CASGLPQPGTSGGWGTDTQYF
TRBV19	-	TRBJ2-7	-	TGTGCCAGTAGTATGATTCCGGGTCGGGACGGGGGACCCTACGAGCAGTACTTC	CASSMIPGRDGGPYEQYF
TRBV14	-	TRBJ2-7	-	TGTGCCAGCAGCCAAGAAGCGAACGAGCAGTACTTC	CASSQEANEQYF
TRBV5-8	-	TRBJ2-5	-	TGTGCCAGCAGCTTTGGGGGCTCCCAAGAGACCCAGTACTTC	CASSFGGSQETQYF
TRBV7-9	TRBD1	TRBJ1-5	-	TGTGCCAGCAGCTTGGCCCGGACAGGGACCAATCAGCCCCAGCATTTT	CASSLARTGTNQPQHF
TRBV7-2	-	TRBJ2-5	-	TGTGCCAGCAGCTTAGGTGCGCGGGGACGCCAAGAGACCCAGTACTTC	CASSLGARGRQETQYF
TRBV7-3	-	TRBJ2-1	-	TGTGCCAGCAGCTTAACGGCAGGGTACAAGACTGAGCAGTTCTTC	CASSLTAGYKTEQFF
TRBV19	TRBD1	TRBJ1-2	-	TGTGCCAGTACCACGACAGGGGTACGGTATGGCTACACCTTC	CASTTTGVRYGYTF
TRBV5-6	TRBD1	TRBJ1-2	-	TGTGCCAGCAGAGGGACAGGGAAGAGTGATGGCTACACCTTC	CASRGTGKSDGYTF
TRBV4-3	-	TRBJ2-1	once	TGCGCCAGCAGCCAAGCCTTGTCCTCCTACAATGAGCAGTTCTTC	CASSQALSSYNEQFF
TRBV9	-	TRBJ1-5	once	TGTGCCAGCACCCCAAGGTACAGCCGTTATTGCAATCAGCCCCAGCATTTT	CASTPRYSRYCNQPQHF
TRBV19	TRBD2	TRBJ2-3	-	TGTGCCAGTACCTCTAGCGGGACGAACACAGATACGCAGTATTTT	CASTSSGTNTDTQYF
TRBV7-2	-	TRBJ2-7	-	TGTGCCAGCAGCTCGCAGGGGTACGAGCAGTACTTC	CASSSQGYEQYF
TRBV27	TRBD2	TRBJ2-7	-	TGTGCCAGCAGTCAGACTAGCGGGGGCCGTTCCTACGAGCAGTACTTC	CASSQTSGGRSYEQYF
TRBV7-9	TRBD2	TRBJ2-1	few	TGTGCCAGCAGCTTAGTACTAGCGGCTTACAATGAGCAGTTCTTC	CASSLVLAAYNEQFF
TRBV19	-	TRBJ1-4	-	TGTGCCAGTACCCTGAAGAGGGGGTATGAAAAACTGTTTTTT	CASTLKRGYEKLFF
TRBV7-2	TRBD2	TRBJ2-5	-	TGTGCCAGCAGCACGGGGGGACAAGAGACCCAGTACTTC	CASSTGGQETQYF
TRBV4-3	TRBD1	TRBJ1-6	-	TGCGCCAGCAGCCAACAGACAGGGTTTAATTCACCCCTCCACTTT	CASSQQTGFNSPLHF
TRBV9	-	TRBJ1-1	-	TGTGCCAGCAGCGTAGCCGTGAACACTGAAGCTTTCTTT	CASSVAVNTEAFF
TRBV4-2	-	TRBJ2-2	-	TGTGCCAGCAGCCAAGATGGACTAACCGGGGAGCTGTTTTTT	CASSQDGLTGELFF
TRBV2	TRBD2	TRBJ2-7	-	TGTGCCAGCAGTGCGAGCGGGGTCTACGAGCAGTACTTC	CASSASGVYEQYF
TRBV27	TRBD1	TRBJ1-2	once	TGTGCCAGCAACAGACCCCGACAGGGAGTGGGCTATGGCTACACCTTC	CASNRPRQGVGYGYTF
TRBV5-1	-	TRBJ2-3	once	TGCGCCAGCAGCCTGGGGGCCCTTTATGACACAGATACGCAGTATTTT	CASSLGALYDTDTQYF
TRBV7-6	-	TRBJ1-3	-	TGTGCCAGCAGCTTAGGGGCAGGCTCTGGAAACACCATATATTTT	CASSLGAGSGNTIYF
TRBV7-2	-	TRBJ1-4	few	TGTGCCAGCAGCCCTACCTTCAATGAAAAACTGTTTTTT	CASSPTFNEKLFF
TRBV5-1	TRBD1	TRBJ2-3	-	TGCGCCAGCAGCGATCAGGGGGCAGTGACAGATACGCAGTATTTT	CASSDQGAVTDTQYF
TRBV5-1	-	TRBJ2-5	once	TGCGCCAGCAGGTGGGCCCAAGAGACCCAGTACTTC	CASRWAQETQYF
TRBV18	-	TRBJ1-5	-	TGTGCCAGCTCCTCTCAGACAGGAAGCAATCAGCCCCAGCATTTT	CASSSQTGSNQPQHF
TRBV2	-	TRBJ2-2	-	TGTGCCAGCAGCGGGCAGGGCACCGGGGAGCTGTTTTTT	CASSGQGTGELFF
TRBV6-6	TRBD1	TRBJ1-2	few	TGTGCCAGCAGTTCCTCCGGGACAGGGCGCTATGGCTACACCTTC	CASSSSGTGRYGYTF
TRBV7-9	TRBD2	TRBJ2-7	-	TGTTCCAGCAGCCCGGTACTAGCGGGGGCCGGGGAGCAGTACTTC	CSSSPVLAGAGEQYF
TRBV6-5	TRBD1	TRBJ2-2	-	TGTGCCAGCAGTTACTCGGGACAGGGAACCGGGGAGCTGTTTTTT	CASSYSGQGTGELFF
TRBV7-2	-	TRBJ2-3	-	TGTGCCAGCAGCTTAGGTTCTTCCACAGATACGCAGTATTTT	CASSLGSSTDTQYF
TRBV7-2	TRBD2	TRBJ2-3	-	TGTGCCAGCAGCTTAGTCGGCGGGAGGATAGATACGCAGTATTTT	CASSLVGGRIDTQYF
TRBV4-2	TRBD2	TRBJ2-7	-	TGTGCCAGCAGCTTAGCTAGCGGGAGAGTCGACGAGCAGTACTTC	CASSLASGRVDEQYF
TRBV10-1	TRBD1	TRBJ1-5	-	TGCGCCAGCAGTGAGGAACAGGGGGTCCAGCCCCAGCATTTT	CASSEEQGVQPQHF
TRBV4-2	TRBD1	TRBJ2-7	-	TGTGCCAGCAGCCAAGAAGGGACAGGTCGAGCCACCTACGAGCAGTACTTC	CASSQEGTGRATYEQYF
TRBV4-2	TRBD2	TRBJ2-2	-	TGTGCCAGCAGCCAAGAGGTTTCTAGCGGGAGGGCCGGGGAGCTGTTTTTT	CASSQEVSSGRAGELFF
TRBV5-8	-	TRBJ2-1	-	TGTGCCAGCCGTAGGGCAGGGGACAATGAGCAGTTCTTC	CASRRAGDNEQFF
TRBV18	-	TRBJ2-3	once	TGTGCCAGCTCACGACTAAACACAGATACGCAGTATTTT	CASSRLNTDTQYF